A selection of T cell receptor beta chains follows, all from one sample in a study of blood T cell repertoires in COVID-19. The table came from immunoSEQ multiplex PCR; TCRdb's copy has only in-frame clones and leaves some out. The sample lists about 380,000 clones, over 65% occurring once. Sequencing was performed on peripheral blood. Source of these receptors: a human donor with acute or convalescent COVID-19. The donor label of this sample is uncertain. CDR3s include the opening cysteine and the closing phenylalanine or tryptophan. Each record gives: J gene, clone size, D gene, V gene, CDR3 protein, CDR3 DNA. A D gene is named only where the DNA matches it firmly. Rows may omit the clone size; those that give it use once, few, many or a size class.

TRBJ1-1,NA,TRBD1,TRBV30,CAWGTGANTEAFF,TGTGCCTGGGGTACAGGGGCGAACACTGAAGCTTTCTTT
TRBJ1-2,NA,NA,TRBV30,CAWSRDSYYGYTF,TGTGCCTGGAGCAGAGACAGCTACTATGGCTACACCTTC
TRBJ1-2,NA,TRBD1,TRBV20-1,CSASRTGGTGGYTF,TGCAGTGCTAGTCGGACAGGGGGGACGGGTGGCTACACCTTC
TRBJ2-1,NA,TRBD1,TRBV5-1,CASSLGTGYEQFF,TGCGCCAGCAGCTTGGGGACAGGGTACGAGCAGTTCTTC
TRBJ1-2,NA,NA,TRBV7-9,CASSLDTQVDGYTF,TGTGCCAGCAGCTTGGACACTCAAGTCGATGGCTACACCTTC
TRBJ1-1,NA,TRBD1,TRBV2,CASKRGQGAVEAFF,TGTGCCAGCAAGCGGGGACAGGGGGCCGTTGAAGCTTTCTTT
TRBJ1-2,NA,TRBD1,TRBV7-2,CASSPELNRGRGYTF,TGTGCCAGCAGCCCGGAACTGAACAGGGGGCGCGGCTACACCTTC
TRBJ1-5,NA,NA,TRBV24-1,CATSDPPGSGNQPQHF,TGTGCCACCAGTGACCCCCCCGGGTCAGGCAATCAGCCCCAGCATTTT
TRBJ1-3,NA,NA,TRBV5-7,CASSLESRDTRALGNTIYF,TGTGCCAGCAGCTTGGAGAGCAGGGATACGCGAGCACTAGGAAACACCATATATTTT
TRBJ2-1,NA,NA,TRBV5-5,CASSQAGAWSYNEQFF,TGTGCCAGCAGCCAGGCTGGGGCATGGTCCTACAATGAGCAGTTCTTC
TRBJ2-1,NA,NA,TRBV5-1,CATTPGLGNEQFF,TGCGCCACCACACCCGGACTTGGCAATGAGCAGTTCTTC
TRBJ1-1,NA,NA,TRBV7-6,CASSRSTGMNTEAFF,TGTGCCAGCAGCCGGTCCACAGGGATGAACACTGAAGCTTTCTTT
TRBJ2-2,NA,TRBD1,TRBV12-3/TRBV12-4,CASSFTGVGELFF,TGTGCCAGCAGTTTTACAGGGGTCGGGGAGCTGTTTTTT
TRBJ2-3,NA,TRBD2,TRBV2,CASRGLSGRADTQYF,TGTGCCAGTCGCGGACTTAGCGGGAGGGCTGATACGCAGTATTTT
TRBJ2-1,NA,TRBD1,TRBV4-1,CASSQDLGQGALYNEQFF,TGCGCCAGCAGCCAAGATTTGGGACAGGGGGCATTATACAATGAGCAGTTCTTC
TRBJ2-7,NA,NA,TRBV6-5,CASSYSNSISYEQYF,TGTGCCAGCAGTTACTCGAATTCTATTTCCTACGAGCAGTACTTC
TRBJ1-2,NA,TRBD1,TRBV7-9,CASSISRGPSYGYTF,TGTGCCAGCTCCATCTCCAGGGGGCCTAGCTATGGCTACACCTTC
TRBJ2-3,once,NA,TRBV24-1,CATSDFRSSSSTDTQYF,TGTGCCACCAGTGATTTCAGGTCAAGTTCTAGCACAGATACGCAGTATTTT
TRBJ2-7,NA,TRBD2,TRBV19,CASSSRTSGRAREQYF,TGTGCCAGTAGTTCGCGGACTAGCGGGAGGGCGAGAGAGCAGTACTTC
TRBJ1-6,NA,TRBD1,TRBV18,CASLLDRGGSPLHF,TGTGCCAGCTTGCTGGACAGGGGAGGCTCACCCCTCCACTTT
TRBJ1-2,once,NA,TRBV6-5,CASSRGGLANYGYTF,TGTGCCAGCTCTAGGGGGGGGCTAGCTAACTATGGCTACACCTTC
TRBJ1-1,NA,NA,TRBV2,CASRLNGEAFF,TGTGCCAGCAGACTAAACGGTGAAGCTTTCTTT
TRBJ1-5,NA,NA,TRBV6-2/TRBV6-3,CASSYGAGSHQPQHF,TGTGCCAGCAGTTACGGGGCAGGTTCCCATCAGCCCCAGCATTTT
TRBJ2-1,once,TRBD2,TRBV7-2,CASSFSGSSYNEQFF,TGTGCCAGCAGTTTTAGCGGGAGCTCCTACAATGAGCAGTTCTTC
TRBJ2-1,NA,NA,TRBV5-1,CASSLGRNNEQFF,TGCGCCAGCAGCTTGGGGCGGAACAATGAGCAGTTCTTC
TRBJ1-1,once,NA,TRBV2,CASSDESKAFF,TGTGCCAGCAGTGACGAGTCGAAGGCTTTCTTT